The 26 T cell receptor beta chains below were found in one sample sequenced in a study of blood T cell repertoires in COVID-19. The protocol was immunoSEQ multiplex PCR, while the TCRdb copy is restricted to in-frame clones and leaves out a portion. The data hold under 250,000 clones, with around 87% observed a single time. The sequencing input was peripheral blood. These receptors all come from a woman in her sixties or seventies with active or convalescent COVID-19.

This sequence joins TRBV7-2 and TRBJ2-5; D perhaps matches TRBD2 (7 bases). CDR1 is SGHTA and CDR2 is FQGNSA in the germline V gene. V dropped 6 bases and J dropped 4 bases, with 12 bases sitting between them. The CDR3 consists of 13 residues. Here the CDR3 reads CASSEGGGETQYF. The CDR3 DNA reads as TGTGCCAGCAGTGAAGGGGGGGGAGAGACCCAGTACTTC.

This chain connects TRBV19 to TRBJ2-2; weak D call: TRBD1 (6 bases). The CDR3 spans 16 residues. CDR1 is LNHDA, CDR2 SQIVND, per germline (reference sequence). The ends were cut back, 4 bases at V and 3 bases at J, with 15 bases in the middle. The CDR3: CASSRGPDGYTGELFF. CDR3 DNA: TGTGCCAGTAGTAGGGGGCCGGACGGCTACACCGGGGAGCTGTTTTTT.

A word on this clone: Within the sample, other DNA sequences also encode this same CDR3. The chain recombines TRBV5-1 with TRBJ1-1, with D possibly TRBD1 on 5 matching bases. The CDR3 has 13 residues. Trimming cost V 4 bases and J 1 base, with 8 bases left between them. Per germline, CDR1 SGHRS and CDR2 YFSETQ. This CDR3 is CASSTGGNTEAFF. The CDR3 DNA reads TGCGCCAGCAGCACCGGGGGGAACACTGAAGCTTTCTTT.

This chain's CDR3 is CASSLGGRGDTEAFF. The DNA for the CDR3 is TGTGCCAGCAGCTTAGGGGGCCGGGGGGACACTGAAGCTTTCTTT. The chain joins TRBV7-2 to TRBJ1-1, with D perhaps TRBD1 (5 bases). This CDR3 is built from 15 residues. Germline CDR1 SGHTA, CDR2 FQGNSA. V was shortened by 1 base and J by 3 bases, with 12 bases between the two germline ends.

The chain combines TRBV11-2 with TRBJ2-5, with 11 bases matching TRBD2. The V segment lost 3 bases and the J segment 5 bases; nucleotides outside the gene matches: 5. The CDR3 runs 15 residues. The germline gives CDR1 SGHAT, CDR2 FQNNGV. The CDR3: CASSFSGGDQETQYF. The CDR3 DNA reads as TGTGCCAGCAGCTTTAGCGGGGGGGATCAGGAGACCCAGTACTTC. Full variable domain (rest looked up from reference TRBV11-2 and TRBJ2-5): EAGVAQSPRYKIIEKRQSVAFWCNPISGHATLYWYQQILGQGPKLLIQFQNNGVVDDSQLPKDRFSAERLKGVDSTLKIQPAKLEDSAVYLCASSFSGGDQETQYFGPGTRLLVL.

The chain uses TRBV7-2 and TRBJ2-7; no reliable D call. Looked up from germline, CDR1 is SGHTA and CDR2 is FQGNSA. There are 15 residues in the CDR3. With 1 base removed from V and 0 bases from J, the gap between germline ends came to 10 bases. The CDR3 nucleotides are TGTGCCAGCAGCTTAGTCAGTACAAGCTCCTACGAGCAGTACTTC. It specifies CASSLVSTSSYEQYF.

This chain joins TRBV3-1 (or the pseudogene TRBV3-2) and TRBJ2-5; D gene ambiguous. CDR3 length: 14 amino acids. V was cut by 0 bases and J by 4 bases, with 9 bases left in between. Germline loops: CDR1 LGHDT, CDR2 YNNKEL (reference sequence). For the CDR3, the DNA is TGTGCCAGCAGCCAAGACGCGAGAGGAGAGACCCAGTACTTC. Translation: CASSQDARGETQYF.

The CDR3 DNA follows: TGTGCCAGCAGTTTATGGGCCGGGAAAGACAGGGGAGATCAGCCCCAGCATTTT. Translation gives CASSLWAGKDRGDQPQHF. V usage is TRBV27 and J usage is TRBJ1-5; 8 nucleotides agree with TRBD1. Germline V gene sequence: CDR1 MNHEY, CDR2 SMNVEV (reference sequence). The V segment lost 1 base and the J segment 5 bases; nucleotides outside the gene matches: 13. The CDR3 is made up of 18 amino acids.

The rearrangement links TRBV5-6 to TRBJ1-4; no firm D call. The CDR3 contains 15 residues. Trimming stripped 0 bases from V and 3 bases from J, with 9 bases between. Per germline, CDR1 SGHDT and CDR2 YYEEEE. The CDR3 here is CASSLDAAANEKLFF. The CDR3, as DNA: TGTGCCAGCAGCTTGGATGCGGCGGCTAATGAAAAACTGTTTTTT.

The rearrangement links TRBV2 to TRBJ1-5; D is unclear. The ends were cut back, 7 bases at V and 6 bases at J, with 19 bases in the middle. Germline-derived CDR1 and CDR2 are SNHLY and FYNNEI. This CDR3 comprises 15 residues. The CDR3: CASNPTGLITQPQHF. The CDR3 DNA follows: TGTGCCAGCAATCCGACGGGGTTGATCACTCAGCCCCAGCATTTT.

The chain links TRBV9 to TRBJ1-2, with 7 bases that match TRBD1. In germline, CDR1 is SGDLS, CDR2 YYNGEE. Germline trimming cut 2 bases from V and 4 bases from J; bases unmatched to any gene: 14. The CDR3 is 17 amino acids. CDR3 region: CASSVPQTRGQGYGYTF. The CDR3 DNA follows: TGTGCCAGCAGCGTCCCCCAGACGAGGGGGCAAGGCTATGGCTACACCTTC.

The chain uses TRBV11-2 and TRBJ2-7; 8 nucleotides match TRBD1. CDR3 length: 17 residues. Per germline, CDR1 SGHAT and CDR2 FQNNGV. The V segment lost 0 bases and the J segment 6 bases; nucleotides outside the gene matches: 13. Here the CDR3 DNA reads TGTGCCAGCAGCTTAGAGTTGGGTGGGCAGGGGGCGTTCGAGCAGTACTTC. Its translation is CASSLELGGQGAFEQYF.

V and J are TRBV18 and TRBJ1-1; D may be TRBD1 (5 bases). This CDR3 contains 13 residues. Trimming removed 4 bases at V and 7 bases at J, with 13 bases between. Germline loops: CDR1 KGHSH, CDR2 LQKENI. The CDR3 is CASSQRFQGEAFF. CDR3 nucleotides: TGTGCCAGCTCACAACGCTTTCAGGGTGAAGCTTTCTTT.

The rearrangement joins TRBV6-5 to TRBJ1-5; possible D gene TRBD1, 6 bases. V was shortened by 2 bases and J by 5 bases, with 7 bases between the two germline ends. This CDR3 comprises 13 residues. Germline CDR1 reads MNHEY; CDR2 reads SVGAGI. For the CDR3, the DNA is TGTGCCAGCAGTTACGACAGGTATCAGCCCCAGCATTTT. Encoded protein: CASSYDRYQPQHF.

The rearrangement uses TRBV10-1 and TRBJ2-3; 9 bases are shared with TRBD2. V shed 6 bases, J shed 4 bases, and the junction held 2 bases outside the gene matches. The germline V gene has CDR1 WNHNN and CDR2 SYGVQD (reference sequence). This CDR3 region has 13 residues. CDR3 coding DNA: TGCGCCAGCAGGACTAGCGGAGCAGATACGCAGTATTTT. This translates into CASRTSGADTQYF.

The gene calls are TRBV18 and TRBJ2-1, with 10 nucleotides matching TRBD2. This CDR3 is built from 18 residues. Germline CDR1 reads KGHSH; CDR2 reads LQKENI. With 1 base clipped from V and 4 bases from J, the junction kept 10 bases outside the gene matches. DNA of the CDR3: TGTGCCAGCTCACCACGGCCCTCTAGCGGGGGTTTATACAATGAGCAGTTCTTC. It codes for CASSPRPSSGGLYNEQFF.

This chain connects TRBV7-9 to TRBJ1-6; 7 nucleotides line up with TRBD1. V shed 6 bases and J 3 bases; nucleotides not matched to a gene: 5. The CDR3 runs to 15 residues. The germline V gene encodes CDR1 SEHNR and CDR2 FQNEAQ (reference sequence). The CDR3: CASSYRQGYNSPLHF. The DNA of the CDR3 is TGTGCCAGCAGTTACAGACAGGGCTATAATTCACCCCTCCACTTT.

The chain combines TRBV4-3 with TRBJ1-2; D gene unclear. The ends were cut back, 0 bases at V and 4 bases at J, with 12 bases in the middle. CDR3 size: 15 residues. Germline CDR1 reads LGHNA; CDR2 reads YSLEER. As DNA, the CDR3 is TGCGCCAGCAGCCAAGATGGGAGGGTGGGCTATGGCTACACCTTC. Its translation: CASSQDGRVGYGYTF.

J is TRBJ1-2 and V is TRBV10-3; TRBD1 matches at 9 bases. The germline gives CDR1 ENHRY, CDR2 SYGVKD. With 4 bases clipped from V and 8 bases from J, the junction kept 5 bases outside the gene matches. CDR3 size: 13 residues. The CDR3 DNA is TGTGCCATCAGTGTAAGGACAGGGGAGGGCTACACCTTC. Translation gives CAISVRTGEGYTF.

The chain has TRBV20-1 and TRBJ1-6; D not resolved. This CDR3 has 13 residues. Germline V gene data show CDR1 as DFQATT and CDR2 as SNEGSKA (reference sequence). The ends were cut back, 3 bases at V and 5 bases at J, with 8 bases in the middle. CDR3 sequence reads: CSASYNNNSPLHF. The CDR3 DNA sequence: TGCAGTGCTAGTTACAACAATAATTCACCCCTCCACTTT.

The chain is built from TRBV6-5 and TRBJ1-2, with D tentatively TRBD1 (6 bases). Germline CDR1 MNHEY, CDR2 SVGAGI. V was clipped by 4 bases and J by 2 bases, with 14 bases between them. The CDR3 runs to 15 residues. The CDR3 DNA follows: TGTGCCAGCAGTTTCCGGGACACTCGAAACTATGGCTACACCTTC. This sequence encodes CASSFRDTRNYGYTF.

The chain joins TRBV3-1 (or the pseudogene TRBV3-2) to TRBJ1-1; the D is unclear. CDR3 size: 13 residues. Germline V lookup: CDR1 LGHDT, CDR2 YNNKEL (reference sequence). V lost 1 base and J 3 bases, leaving 6 bases between the germline ends. CDR3: CASSQVEYTEAFF. CDR3 nucleotides: TGTGCCAGCAGCCAAGTTGAGTACACTGAAGCTTTCTTT.

The genes are TRBV3-1 (or the pseudogene TRBV3-2) and TRBJ2-3; D not resolved. This CDR3 comprises 13 residues. V shed 0 bases and J shed 8 bases, with 9 bases lying between them. Germline V gives CDR1 LGHDT, CDR2 YNNKEL (reference sequence). The CDR3 region is CASSQDMPGTQYF. CDR3 nucleotides: TGTGCCAGCAGCCAAGATATGCCGGGTACGCAGTATTTT.

V gene TRBV10-1 combines with J gene TRBJ2-3; 12 positions match TRBD2. Trimming cost V 7 bases and J 6 bases; bases outside gene matches: 14. Germline CDR1 WNHNN, CDR2 SYGVQD (reference sequence). CDR3 size: 17 residues. In DNA form, the CDR3 reads TGCGCCAGCACTCTCCTCGTTCTAGCGGGGGGGGCGGATACGCAGTATTTT. This gives the protein CASTLLVLAGGADTQYF.

This clone has a handful of counts. The chain couples TRBV25-1 to TRBJ2-2, with 8 bases matching TRBD1. The V and J ends lost 6 bases and 7 bases, in that order; junction bases with no gene match: 10. This CDR3 spans 15 amino acids. Germline CDR1 and CDR2: MGHDK and SYGVNS. The CDR3 loop reads CASSPRTGRGGELFF. CDR3 coding DNA: TGTGCCAGCAGCCCTAGGACAGGGCGTGGCGGGGAGCTGTTTTTT.

The V gene is TRBV4-1, the J gene TRBJ1-1, with TRBD1 as a possible D gene (6 bases). This CDR3 is 14 amino acids long. Per the germline V gene, CDR1 is MGHRA and CDR2 is YSYEKL. Trimming removed 2 bases from V and 6 bases from J, with 13 bases in between. CDR3: CASSQPGQTSEAFF. The CDR3 DNA follows: TGCGCCAGCAGCCAACCGGGACAAACCTCTGAAGCTTTCTTT.